This entry lists 25 T cell receptor beta chains sequenced from one sample in a study of blood T cells in healthy people across ages. Primed by a sample-barcoded 5' primer and a J-beta primer mix, a second PCR proceeded for roughly 7 to 11 cycles. TCRdb reprocessed the 5' RACE reads with MiXCR, giving one entry per CDR3 protein. The sample lists about 720,000 distinct CDR3 sequences; about 24% were seen once. Material: blood. These receptors were collected from a man in his 70s in good health.

This clonotype has a handful of counts. The rearrangement links TRBV12-3 or TRBV12-4 to TRBJ2-3; 12 positions match TRBD2. With V trimmed by 6 bases and J by 6 bases, 4 bases remained unmatched. The CDR3 runs 14 residues. CDR3 protein: CASRTSGGADTQYF. The DNA of the CDR3 is TGTGCCAGCAGGACTAGCGGGGGTGCGGATACGCAGTATTTT.

This clonotype was counted many times. The chain employs TRBV3-1 and TRBJ2-7; D gene unclear. The CDR3 covers 12 residues. Germline CDR1 is LGHDT and CDR2 is YNNKEL (reference sequence). V lost 0 bases to trimming and J lost 3 bases, with 3 bases between them. This chain's CDR3 is CASSQDSYEQYF. CDR3 DNA sequence: TGTGCCAGCAGCCAAGACAGCTACGAGCAGTACTTC.

Notes on this clonotype: The junction does not match germline at one end; this may be a read error. The chain links TRBV11-2 to TRBJ2-4; TRBD1 is a possible D gene (6 bases). Looked up from germline, CDR1 is SGHAT and CDR2 is FQNNGV. CDR3 length: 12 residues. The CDR3, as DNA: TGTGCCAGCAGCATACAGGGTACCATTCAGTGCTTC. Its translation: CASSIQGTIQCF.

The chain couples TRBV3-1 to TRBJ2-6; no clear D gene. V dropped 2 bases and J dropped 0 bases, with 5 bases sitting between them. There are 15 residues in the CDR3. Germline V CDR1 and CDR2: LGHDT, YNNKEL (reference sequence). Written as DNA, the CDR3 is TGTGCCAGCAGCCAATCAATCTCTGGGGCCAACGTCCTGACTTTC. Amino acids: CASSQSISGANVLTF.

This clonotype was observed a few times. This chain joins TRBV7-9 and TRBJ1-2, with D hard to call. CDR3 length equals 12 residues. Germline V gene data show CDR1 as SEHNR and CDR2 as FQNEAQ (reference sequence). The germline V and J ends were trimmed by 6 bases and 2 bases, with 7 bases remaining between them. CDR3 amino acids: CASRYVNYGYTF. The CDR3 nucleotides are TGTGCCAGCAGATACGTGAACTATGGCTACACCTTC. Supplemented by reference TRBV7-9 and TRBJ1-2, the full variable domain reads DTGVSQNPRHKITKRGQNVTFRCDPISEHNRLYWYRQTLGQGPEFLTYFQNEAQLEKSRLLSDRFSAERPKGSFSTLEIQRTEQGDSAMYLCASRYVNYGYTFGSGTRLTVV.

The rearrangement uses TRBV6-2 or TRBV6-3 and TRBJ2-1; 7 nucleotides agree with TRBD1. Matching the DNA end better, TRBJ2-5 makes the J call doubtful. CDR1 MNHEY and CDR2 SVGEGT come from the germline V gene. The CDR3 spans 15 residues. The CDR3 here is CASSYLEKTGKTQYF. CDR3 DNA: TGTGCCAGCAGTTACCTTGAGAAGACAGGGAAGACCCAGTACTTC.

The chain joins TRBV20-1 to TRBJ2-2; D unclear. Trimming removed 6 bases from V and 0 bases from J, with 11 bases in between. In germline, CDR1 is DFQATT, CDR2 SNEGSKA (reference sequence). The CDR3 contains 14 residues. CDR3 bases: TGCAGTGCCCATCATCGGCCGAACACCGGGGAGCTGTTTTTT. The encoded protein is CSAHHRPNTGELFF.

The genes are TRBV12-3 or TRBV12-4 and TRBJ2-3; 8 bases map to TRBD1. The CDR3 runs 14 residues. J gave up 3 bases and V 7 bases, and 6 bases lay outside the gene matches. CDR3 sequence reads: CASTDRGQTDTQYF. CDR3 nucleotides: TGTGCCAGCACAGACAGGGGACAGACAGATACGCAGTATTTT.

The chain links TRBV6-5 to TRBJ2-3; a possible D gene is TRBD2 (5 bases). CDR3 length: 15 residues. V was pared by 5 bases and J by 0 bases, with 12 bases between. Germline V gene lookup returns CDR1 MNHEY and CDR2 SVGAGI. The CDR3 spells CASSTGLSSTDTQYF. In nucleotides, the CDR3 is TGTGCCAGCAGTACCGGACTGTCTAGCACAGATACGCAGTATTTT.

This clonotype was observed a few times. This sequence joins TRBV12-3 or TRBV12-4 and TRBJ2-7, with D perhaps matching TRBD2 (5 bases). Trimming stripped 3 bases from V and 6 bases from J, with 21 bases between. The CDR3 has 16 amino acids. The CDR3 spells CASSFVWTPVRGEQYF. For the CDR3, the DNA is TGTGCCAGCAGTTTTGTCTGGACGCCTGTACGGGGCGAGCAGTACTTC.

This clonotype was found a few times. The V call is TRBV11-2, the J call TRBJ2-5, with 13 positions matching TRBD2. The V gene end was trimmed by 7 bases and the J gene end by 4 bases; junction bases not matched to a gene: 9. Per germline, CDR1 SGHAT and CDR2 FQNNGV. CDR3 length equals 16 residues. The CDR3 DNA reads as TGTGCCAGCACTCCGGGACTAGCGGGGCTAGGAGAGACCCAGTACTTC. This gives the protein CASTPGLAGLGETQYF.

V usage is TRBV25-1 and J usage is TRBJ1-6; TRBD1 might be the D (5 bases). The germline V gene encodes CDR1 MGHDK and CDR2 SYGVNS. V lost 5 bases and J 10 bases, leaving 18 bases between the germline ends. The CDR3 contains 15 residues. Here the CDR3 reads CASSPSSGVWSPLHF. CDR3 sequence (DNA): TGTGCCAGCAGTCCCAGCTCGGGGGTTTGGTCACCCCTCCACTTT.

CDR3 DNA: TGTGCCAGCAGCATCAGTGGGTCGAGGGGCTACACCTTC. Its translation: CASSISGSRGYTF. The chain combines TRBV12-3 or TRBV12-4 with TRBJ1-2; D unresolved. The CDR3 covers 13 residues. With 6 bases removed from V and 8 bases from J, the gap between germline ends came to 16 bases.

The genes are TRBV28 and TRBJ2-5, with D unresolved. The tail of the sequence fits TRBJ2-7 better, so the J call may be wrong. The length of the CDR3 is 12 residues. Germline loops: CDR1 MDHEN, CDR2 SYDVKM. CDR3: CASRELEYEQYF. The CDR3 nucleotides read TGTGCCAGCAGGGAGCTGGAATACGAGCAGTACTTC.

The table lists this clonotype with a few counts. The rearrangement links TRBV20-1 to TRBJ2-5; 7 bases are a match to TRBD1. The DNA end lines up better with TRBJ2-7; the J call may be wrong. CDR1 is DFQATT and CDR2 is SNEGSKA in the germline V gene (reference sequence). The CDR3 is 16 amino acids. CDR3 DNA sequence: TGCAGTGCTAGAGATCTGGGACAGTGGGGCCCCTACGAGCAGTACGTC. It codes for CSARDLGQWGPYEQYV.

V is TRBV6-2 or TRBV6-3 and J is TRBJ2-1, with D possibly TRBD2 on 5 matching bases. Germline V gene sequence: CDR1 MNHEY, CDR2 SVGEGT. The germline V and J ends were trimmed by 2 bases and 1 base, with 9 bases remaining between them. There are 15 residues in the CDR3. CDR3 nucleotides: TGTGCCAGCAGTTACGCCGGGATGTCCTACAATGAGCAGTTCTTC. Translating it yields CASSYAGMSYNEQFF.

This clonotype was counted a few times. The chain links TRBV7-9 to TRBJ2-4; possible D gene TRBD1, 6 bases. The germline V gene has CDR1 SEHNR and CDR2 FQNEAQ (reference sequence). The CDR3 has 17 amino acids. Deletions cut 1 base from V and 0 bases from J, with 13 bases between. The CDR3 protein is CASSLDRDTLAKNIQYF. In DNA, the CDR3 is TGTGCCAGCAGCTTAGACCGGGACACACTAGCCAAAAACATTCAGTACTTC.

This chain links TRBV6-2 or TRBV6-3 with TRBJ2-4; no firm D call. Trimming stripped 2 bases from V and 0 bases from J, with 5 bases between. Germline lookup yields CDR1 MNHEY and CDR2 SVGEGT. The CDR3 sequence is 14 residues long. CDR3 in DNA: TGTGCCAGCAGTTACGTCACAGCCAAAAACATTCAGTACTTC. Residues: CASSYVTAKNIQYF.

V is TRBV12-3 or TRBV12-4 and J is TRBJ2-5; D possibly corresponds to TRBD1 (6 bases). The CDR3 totals 15 residues. V shed 4 bases and J shed 4 bases, with 16 bases lying between them. This chain's CDR3 is CASSSGPQGRETQYF. CDR3 sequence (DNA): TGTGCCAGCAGTTCGGGACCCCAGGGGCGAGAGACCCAGTACTTC.

The chain uses TRBV20-1 and TRBJ2-7; 8 nucleotides match TRBD1. The CDR3 length is 13 residues. V shed 5 bases and J 4 bases; nucleotides not matched to a gene: 7. Germline values: CDR1 DFQATT, CDR2 SNEGSKA (reference sequence). The CDR3 reads CSAYPTGGYEQYF. CDR3 bases: TGCAGTGCTTACCCAACAGGGGGGTACGAGCAGTACTTC.

This clonotype was observed many times. The V call is TRBV14, the J call TRBJ1-5; possible D gene TRBD1, 5 bases. CDR1 SGHDN and CDR2 FVKESK come from the germline V gene. V dropped 4 bases and J dropped 3 bases, with 10 bases sitting between them. This CDR3 contains 14 residues. The DNA of the CDR3 is TGTGCCAGCAGCCTGGGGGGGAACAATCAGCCCCAGCATTTT. The encoded protein is CASSLGGNNQPQHF.

This clonotype occurred a few times. This chain joins TRBV3-1 and TRBJ1-3, with unresolved D. Germline lookup yields CDR1 LGHDT and CDR2 YNNKEL (reference sequence). This CDR3 is built from 13 residues. Trimming removed 2 bases from V and 4 bases from J, with 6 bases in between. This CDR3 reads CASSQMQGNTIYF. The CDR3 nucleotides read TGTGCCAGCAGCCAAATGCAAGGAAACACCATATATTTT.

The genes are TRBV20-1 and TRBJ1-5, with 7 bases fitting TRBD1. CDR3 length: 14 amino acids. J gave up 3 bases and V 2 bases, and 4 bases lay outside the gene matches. CDR1 is DFQATT, CDR2 SNEGSKA, per germline (reference sequence). The CDR3, as DNA: TGCAGTGCTAGACAGGGGACAGCCAATCAGCCCCAGCATTTT. It specifies CSARQGTANQPQHF.

The chain is built from TRBV5-1 and TRBJ1-1; 11 nucleotides match TRBD1. Unmatched junction bases numbered 9, after V lost 4 bases and J lost 1 base. Germline V gene data show CDR1 as SGHRS and CDR2 as YFSETQ. The length of the CDR3 is 17 residues. DNA of the CDR3: TGCGCCAGCAGCGGGTCCGGGACAGGGGGGGCGAACACTGAAGCTTTCTTT. Translation gives CASSGSGTGGANTEAFF. The full variable domain, its missing parts supplied by reference TRBV5-1 and TRBJ1-1, is KAGVTQTPRYLIKTRGQQVTLSCSPISGHRSVSWYQQTPGQGLQFLFEYFSETQRNKGNFPGRFSGRQFSNSRSEMNVSTLELGDSALYLCASSGSGTGGANTEAFFGQGTRLTVV.

This clonotype was seen a handful of times. The chain carries TRBV7-8 and TRBJ1-1; tentatively, D is TRBD1 (5 bases). Deletions cut 1 base from V and 9 bases from J, with 15 bases between. CDR1 and CDR2 (germline): SGHVS, FQNEAQ. The CDR3 extends over 14 amino acids. In DNA form, the CDR3 reads TGTGCCAGCAGCTTAGAGTACCAGGGACGACAAGCTTTCTTT. This gives the protein CASSLEYQGRQAFF.